This T cell receptor (beta chain) was recorded in a study of blood T cell repertoires in COVID-19. Study-wide background: Acute and convalescent COVID-19 specimens originated in the United States, Italy and Spain.

Here immunoSEQ multiplex PCR was the method, and the copy in TCRdb shows in-frame clones only, minus some. The repertoire holds some 350,000 clones, with about 89% as singletons. This CDR3 has 17 amino acids. The V gene's germline CDR1 is LNHNV and CDR2 YYDKDF (reference sequence). The V and J ends lost 0 bases and 2 bases respectively, with 17 bases between them. Seattle researchers signed up patients amid active infection and tracked them longitudinally. This TCR derives from a woman aged 25 to 39 with COVID-19, enrolled during active disease. The sequencing sample was made of peripheral blood. V and J are TRBV15 and TRBJ2-7, with a tentative D call TRBD1 (6 bases). CDR3 bases: TGTGCCACCAGCAGAGATCGTACCGGGACAACCCCCTACGAGCAGTACTTC. Residues: CATSRDRTGTTPYEQYF. Drawing the rest from reference TRBV15 and TRBJ2-7, the complete variable domain is DAMVIQNPRYQVTQFGKPVTLSCSQTLNHNVMYWYQQKSSQAPKLLFHYYDKDFNNEADTPDNFQSRRPNTSFCFLDIRSPGLGDTAMYLCATSRDRTGTTPYEQYFGPGTRLTVT.